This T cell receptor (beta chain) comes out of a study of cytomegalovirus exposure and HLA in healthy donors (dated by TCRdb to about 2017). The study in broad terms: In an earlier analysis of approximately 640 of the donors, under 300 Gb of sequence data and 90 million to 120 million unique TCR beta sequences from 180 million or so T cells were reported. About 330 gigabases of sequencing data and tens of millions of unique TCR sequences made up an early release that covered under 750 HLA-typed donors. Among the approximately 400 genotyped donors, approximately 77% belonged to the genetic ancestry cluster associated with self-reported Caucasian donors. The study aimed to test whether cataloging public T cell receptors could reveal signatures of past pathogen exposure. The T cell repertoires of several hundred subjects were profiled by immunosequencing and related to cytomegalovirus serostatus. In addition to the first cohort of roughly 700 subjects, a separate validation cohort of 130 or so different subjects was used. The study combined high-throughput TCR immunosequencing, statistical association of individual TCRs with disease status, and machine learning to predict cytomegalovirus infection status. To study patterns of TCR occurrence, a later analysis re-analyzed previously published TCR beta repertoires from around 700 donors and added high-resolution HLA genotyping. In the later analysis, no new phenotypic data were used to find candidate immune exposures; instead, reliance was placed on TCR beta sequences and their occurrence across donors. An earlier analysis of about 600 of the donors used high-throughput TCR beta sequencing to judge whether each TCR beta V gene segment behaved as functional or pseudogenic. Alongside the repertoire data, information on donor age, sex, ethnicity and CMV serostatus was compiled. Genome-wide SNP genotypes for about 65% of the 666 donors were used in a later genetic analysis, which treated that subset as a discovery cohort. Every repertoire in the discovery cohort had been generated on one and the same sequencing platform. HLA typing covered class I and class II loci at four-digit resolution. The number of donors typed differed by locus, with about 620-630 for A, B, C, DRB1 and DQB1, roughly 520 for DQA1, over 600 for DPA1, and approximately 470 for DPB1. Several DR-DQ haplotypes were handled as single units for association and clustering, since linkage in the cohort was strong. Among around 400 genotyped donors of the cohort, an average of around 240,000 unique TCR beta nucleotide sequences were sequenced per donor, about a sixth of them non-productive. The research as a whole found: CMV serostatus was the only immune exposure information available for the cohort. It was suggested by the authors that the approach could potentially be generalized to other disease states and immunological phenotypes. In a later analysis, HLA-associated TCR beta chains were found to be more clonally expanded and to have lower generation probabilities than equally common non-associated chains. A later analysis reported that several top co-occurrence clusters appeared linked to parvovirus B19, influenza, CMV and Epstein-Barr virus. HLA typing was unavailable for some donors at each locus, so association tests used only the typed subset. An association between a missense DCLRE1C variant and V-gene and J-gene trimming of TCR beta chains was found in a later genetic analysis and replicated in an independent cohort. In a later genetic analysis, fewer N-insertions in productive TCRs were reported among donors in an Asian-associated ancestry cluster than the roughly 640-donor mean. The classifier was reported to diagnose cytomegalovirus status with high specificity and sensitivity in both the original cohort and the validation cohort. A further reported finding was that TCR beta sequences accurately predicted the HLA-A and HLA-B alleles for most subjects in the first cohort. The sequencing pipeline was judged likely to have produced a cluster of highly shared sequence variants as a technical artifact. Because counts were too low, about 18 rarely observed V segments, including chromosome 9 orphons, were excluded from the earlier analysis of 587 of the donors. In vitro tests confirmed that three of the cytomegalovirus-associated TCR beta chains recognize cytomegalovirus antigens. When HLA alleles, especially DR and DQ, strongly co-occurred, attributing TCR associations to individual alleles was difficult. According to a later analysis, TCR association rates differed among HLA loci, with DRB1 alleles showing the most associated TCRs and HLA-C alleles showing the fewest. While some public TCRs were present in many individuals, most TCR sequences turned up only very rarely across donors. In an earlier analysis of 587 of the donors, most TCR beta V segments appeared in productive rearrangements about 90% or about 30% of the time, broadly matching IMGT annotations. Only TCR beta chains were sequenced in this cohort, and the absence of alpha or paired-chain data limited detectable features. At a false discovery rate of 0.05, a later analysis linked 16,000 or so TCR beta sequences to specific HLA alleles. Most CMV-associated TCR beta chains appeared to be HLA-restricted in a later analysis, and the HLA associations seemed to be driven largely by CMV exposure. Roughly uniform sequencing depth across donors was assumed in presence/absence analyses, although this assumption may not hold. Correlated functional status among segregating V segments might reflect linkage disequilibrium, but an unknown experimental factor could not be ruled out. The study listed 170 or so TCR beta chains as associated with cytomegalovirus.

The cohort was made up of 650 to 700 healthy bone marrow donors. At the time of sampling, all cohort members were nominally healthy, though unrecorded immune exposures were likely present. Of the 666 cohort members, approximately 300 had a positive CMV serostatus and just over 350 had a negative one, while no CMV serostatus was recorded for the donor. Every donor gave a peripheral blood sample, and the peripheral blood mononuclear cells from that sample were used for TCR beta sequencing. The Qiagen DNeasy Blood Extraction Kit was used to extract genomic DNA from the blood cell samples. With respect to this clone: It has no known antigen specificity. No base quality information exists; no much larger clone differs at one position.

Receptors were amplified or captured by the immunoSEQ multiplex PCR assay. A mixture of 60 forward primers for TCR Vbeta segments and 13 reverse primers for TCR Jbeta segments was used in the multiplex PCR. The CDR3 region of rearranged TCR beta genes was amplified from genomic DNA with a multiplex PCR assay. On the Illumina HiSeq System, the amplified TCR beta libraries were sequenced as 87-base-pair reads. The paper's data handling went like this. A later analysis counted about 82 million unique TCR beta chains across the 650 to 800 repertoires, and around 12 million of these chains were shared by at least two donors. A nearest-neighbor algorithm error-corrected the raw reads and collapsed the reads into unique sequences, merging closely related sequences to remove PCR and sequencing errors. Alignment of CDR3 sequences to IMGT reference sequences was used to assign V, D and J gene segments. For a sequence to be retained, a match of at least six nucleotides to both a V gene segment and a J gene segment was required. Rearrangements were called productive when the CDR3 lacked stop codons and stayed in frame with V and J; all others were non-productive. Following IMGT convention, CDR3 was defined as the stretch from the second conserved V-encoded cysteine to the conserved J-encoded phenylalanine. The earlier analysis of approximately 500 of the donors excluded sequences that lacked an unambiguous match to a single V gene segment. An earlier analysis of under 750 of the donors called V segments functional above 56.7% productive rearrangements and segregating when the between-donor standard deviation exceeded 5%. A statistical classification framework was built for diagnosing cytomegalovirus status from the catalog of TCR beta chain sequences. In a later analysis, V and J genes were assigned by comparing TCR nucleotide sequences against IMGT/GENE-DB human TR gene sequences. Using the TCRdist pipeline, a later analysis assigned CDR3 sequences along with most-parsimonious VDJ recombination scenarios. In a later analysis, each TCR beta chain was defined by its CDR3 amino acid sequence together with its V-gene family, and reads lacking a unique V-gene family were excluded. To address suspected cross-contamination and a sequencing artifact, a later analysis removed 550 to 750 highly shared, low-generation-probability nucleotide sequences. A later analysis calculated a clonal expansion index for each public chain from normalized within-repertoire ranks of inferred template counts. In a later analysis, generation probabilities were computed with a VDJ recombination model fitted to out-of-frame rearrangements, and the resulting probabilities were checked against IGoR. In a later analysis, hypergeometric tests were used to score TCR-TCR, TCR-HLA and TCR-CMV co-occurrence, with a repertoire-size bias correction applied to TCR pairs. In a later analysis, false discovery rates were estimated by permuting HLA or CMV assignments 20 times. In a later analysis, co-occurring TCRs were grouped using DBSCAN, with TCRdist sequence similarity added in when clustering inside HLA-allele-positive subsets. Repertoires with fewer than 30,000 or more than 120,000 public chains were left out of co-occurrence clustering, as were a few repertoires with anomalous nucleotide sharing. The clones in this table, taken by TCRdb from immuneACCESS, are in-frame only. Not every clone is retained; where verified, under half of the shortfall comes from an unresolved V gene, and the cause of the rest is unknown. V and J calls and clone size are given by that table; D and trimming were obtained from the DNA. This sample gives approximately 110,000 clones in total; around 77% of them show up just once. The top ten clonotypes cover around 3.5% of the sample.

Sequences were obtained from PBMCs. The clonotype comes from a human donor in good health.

The CDR3 reads CASTPAGLSSYNEQFF. The nucleotides read TGTGCCAGCACCCCAGCGGGCCTGAGCTCCTACAATGAGCAGTTCTTC. The rearranged segments are TRBV5-7 and TRBJ2-1; a tentative D call is TRBD2 (6 bases match). TRBV5-7 is labeled an ORF, and its function is uncertain. Between the V and J ends, shortened by 6 bases and 0 bases respectively, the junction contains 16 bases. From the cysteine up to the phenylalanine, the CDR3 has a length of 16 residues. Only the CDR3 region is kept as DNA, spanning 48 bases read in frame from base 1.